The 16 T cell receptor beta chains listed next were all sequenced from one sample in a study of glioma-infiltrating T cells after dendritic cell vaccination. The table came from immunoSEQ multiplex PCR; TCRdb's copy has only in-frame clones and leaves some out. The table includes fewer than 65,000 clones, about 91% detected once. Time point meaning: after dendritic cell vaccination, including at tumor progression/relapse. The sequenced sample was blood, obtained after dendritic cell vaccination. These receptors came from a human donor with glioblastoma.

The table lists this clone with a few counts. The V gene is TRBV5-1, the J gene TRBJ2-6; D may be TRBD1 (6 bases). V was cut by 4 bases and J by 2 bases, with 10 bases left in between. The CDR3 has 15 amino acids. Looked up from germline, CDR1 is SGHRS and CDR2 is YFSETQ. The DNA for the CDR3 is TGCGCCAGCAGCCTCAGGGGTCCTGGGGCCAACGTCCTGACTTTC. The encoded protein is CASSLRGPGANVLTF.

The rearrangement uses TRBV25-1 and TRBJ2-7, with TRBD2 matching 7 bases. Per germline, CDR1 MGHDK and CDR2 SYGVNS. The trim removed 0 bases at V and 9 bases at J, leaving 11 bases unmatched. The CDR3 totals 15 residues. CDR3 amino acids: CASSEYKRGTGGQYF. CDR3 in DNA: TGTGCCAGCAGTGAATACAAGCGAGGAACGGGAGGGCAGTACTTC.

This chain connects TRBV7-2 to TRBJ2-3; possibly TRBD2 for D (7 bases). Between the trimmed V and J ends, which lost 1 base and 1 base, there was a span of 15 bases. In germline, CDR1 is SGHTA, CDR2 FQGNSA. CDR3 size: 17 residues. Written as DNA, the CDR3 is TGTGCCAGCAGCTTAGAGGGGGGGCATACCGGCACAGATACGCAGTATTTT. Translating gives CASSLEGGHTGTDTQYF.

The chain links TRBV2 to TRBJ2-1, with a weak D call TRBD2 (5 bases). Germline V gene sequence: CDR1 SNHLY, CDR2 FYNNEI. Trimming removed 7 bases from V and 3 bases from J, with 13 bases in between. This CDR3 has 14 amino acids. CDR3 DNA: TGTGCCAGCACTGGCCGCGGACTCTACAATGAGCAGTTCTTC. It specifies CASTGRGLYNEQFF.

The V call is TRBV5-1, the J call TRBJ1-1, with no clear D. V was clipped by 2 bases and J by 1 base, with 6 bases between them. This CDR3 spans 13 amino acids. Germline V gene data show CDR1 as SGHRS and CDR2 as YFSETQ. The CDR3 spells CASSLLQNTEAFF. CDR3 DNA: TGCGCCAGCAGCTTACTGCAGAACACTGAAGCTTTCTTT.

In its sample, this clone was seen once. The chain is built from TRBV28 and TRBJ2-1, with D perhaps TRBD2 (5 bases). Germline V gene lookup returns CDR1 MDHEN and CDR2 SYDVKM. CDR3 length: 16 amino acids. Trimming stripped 8 bases from V and 5 bases from J, with 22 bases between. This chain's CDR3 is CASFTPGISTHNEQFF. CDR3 in DNA: TGTGCCAGCTTCACCCCGGGAATCTCTACTCACAATGAGCAGTTCTTC.

The rearrangement joins TRBV28 to TRBJ2-7; D is perhaps TRBD1 (5 bases). Trimming pared 4 bases from V and 4 bases from J, leaving 17 bases between. There are 15 residues in the CDR3. Germline CDR1 MDHEN, CDR2 SYDVKM. This chain's CDR3 is CASSSPPAGLYEQYF. The CDR3, as DNA: TGTGCCAGCAGTTCTCCACCCGCAGGGCTATACGAGCAGTACTTC.

The chain combines TRBV5-1 with TRBJ2-1, with D possibly being TRBD1 (5 bases). With 8 bases removed from V and 0 bases from J, the gap between germline ends came to 12 bases. CDR1 is SGHRS, CDR2 YFSETQ, per germline. The CDR3 runs to 14 residues. Written as DNA, the CDR3 is TGCGCCAGTAGACAGACCACCTCCTACAATGAGCAGTTCTTC. Residues: CASRQTTSYNEQFF.

CDR3 bases: TGTGCCAGCAGTTACTCCGGCAGGGGGAACACTGAAGCTTTCTTT. Its protein is CASSYSGRGNTEAFF. This chain connects TRBV6-6 to TRBJ1-1, with D possibly being TRBD1 (6 bases). Germline assignment: CDR1 MNHNY and CDR2 SVGAGI (reference sequence). V was clipped by 0 bases and J by 1 base, with 9 bases between them. This CDR3 spans 15 amino acids.

By share of the sample, this clone is medium-sized (0.01 to 0.1%). The chain has TRBV28 and TRBJ2-7, with D unclear. V was clipped by 6 bases and J by 3 bases, with 6 bases between them. CDR3 size: 11 residues. The germline V gene has CDR1 MDHEN and CDR2 SYDVKM. The CDR3 loop reads CASSDNYEQYF. In nucleotides, the CDR3 is TGTGCCAGCAGCGACAACTACGAGCAGTACTTC.

The chain uses TRBV7-9 and TRBJ2-7; D not certain. Trimming took 5 bases from V and 4 from J, leaving 15 bases between them. Germline CDR1 reads SEHNR; CDR2 reads FQNEAQ (reference sequence). CDR3 size: 14 residues. The CDR3: CASSTPETPYEQYF. For the CDR3, the DNA is TGTGCCAGCAGCACCCCGGAGACCCCGTACGAGCAGTACTTC.

This clone came up a few times. The chain recombines TRBV10-3 with TRBJ1-3; 8 bases agree with TRBD1. The germline gives CDR1 ENHRY, CDR2 SYGVKD. The CDR3 is made up of 12 amino acids. V shed 10 bases and J 2 bases; nucleotides not matched to a gene: 1. Here the CDR3 DNA reads TGTGCCACGGGACAGGCTGGAAACACCATATATTTT. Amino acids: CATGQAGNTIYF.

The chain has TRBV7-2 and TRBJ1-3; 7 bases line up with TRBD1. Germline-derived CDR1 and CDR2 are SGHTA and FQGNSA. The V segment lost 1 base and the J segment 9 bases; nucleotides outside the gene matches: 9. The CDR3 length is 15 residues. The CDR3 DNA sequence: TGTGCCAGCAGCTTAGTCCCAACAGGGGCCGGCACCATATATTTT. Protein product: CASSLVPTGAGTIYF.

V usage is TRBV15 and J usage is TRBJ2-3; 9 bases map to TRBD2. CDR3 length equals 14 residues. Germline V CDR1 and CDR2: LNHNV, YYDKDF (reference sequence). Germline trimming cut 3 bases from V and 7 bases from J; bases unmatched to any gene: 5. The CDR3 protein is CATSRRREGNTQYF. CDR3 nucleotide sequence: TGTGCCACCAGCAGGAGGCGGGAGGGAAATACGCAGTATTTT.

Here the CDR3 reads CASSLVGQGGYEQYF. The DNA for the CDR3 is TGTGCCAGCAGCTTAGTGGGACAGGGCGGCTACGAGCAGTACTTC. The chain recombines TRBV7-2 with TRBJ2-7; 9 bases line up with TRBD1. The CDR3 spans 15 residues. Germline V gene sequence: CDR1 SGHTA, CDR2 FQGNSA. With 1 base clipped from V and 3 bases from J, the junction kept 4 bases outside the gene matches.

The chain recombines TRBV2 with TRBJ2-5, with D possibly being TRBD2 (6 bases). CDR1 SNHLY and CDR2 FYNNEI come from the germline V gene. V lost 7 bases and J lost 1, with 16 bases in between. The CDR3 length is 15 residues. CDR3 region: CASTPHSGVQETQYF. The CDR3 DNA reads as TGTGCCAGCACCCCCCACTCGGGGGTCCAAGAGACCCAGTACTTC.